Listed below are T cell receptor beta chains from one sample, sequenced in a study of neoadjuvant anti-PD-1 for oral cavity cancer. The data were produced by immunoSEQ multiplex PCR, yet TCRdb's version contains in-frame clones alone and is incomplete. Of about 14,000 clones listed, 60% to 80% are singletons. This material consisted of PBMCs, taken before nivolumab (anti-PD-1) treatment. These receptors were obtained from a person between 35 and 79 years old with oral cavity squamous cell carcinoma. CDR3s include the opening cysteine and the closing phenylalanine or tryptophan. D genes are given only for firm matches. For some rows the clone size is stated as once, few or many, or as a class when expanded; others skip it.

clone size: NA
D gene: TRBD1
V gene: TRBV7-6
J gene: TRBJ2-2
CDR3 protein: CASSPPGTVDTGELFF
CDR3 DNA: TGTGCCAGCAGCCCCCCGGGGACAGTGGACACCGGGGAGCTGTTTTTT

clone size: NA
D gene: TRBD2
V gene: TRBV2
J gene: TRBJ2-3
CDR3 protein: CASSDPSAGGADTQYF
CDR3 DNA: TGTGCCAGCAGTGACCCTAGCGCGGGGGGGGCAGATACGCAGTATTTT

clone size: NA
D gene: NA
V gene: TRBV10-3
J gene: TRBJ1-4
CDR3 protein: CAISESGEKLFF
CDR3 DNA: TGTGCCATCAGTGAGTCCGGTGAAAAACTGTTTTTT

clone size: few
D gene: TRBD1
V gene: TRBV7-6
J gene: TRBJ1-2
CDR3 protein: CASSPRTGSYGYTF
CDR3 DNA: TGTGCCAGCAGCCCGAGGACAGGGTCCTATGGCTACACCTTC

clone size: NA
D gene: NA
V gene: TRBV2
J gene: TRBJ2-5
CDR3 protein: CASSVRLGGETQYF
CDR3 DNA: TGTGCCAGCAGCGTAAGACTGGGGGGAGAGACCCAGTACTTC

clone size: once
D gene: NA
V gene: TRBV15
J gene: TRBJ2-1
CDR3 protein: CATSRSYGSYNEQFF
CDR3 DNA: TGTGCCACCAGCAGATCTTACGGTTCCTACAATGAGCAGTTCTTC

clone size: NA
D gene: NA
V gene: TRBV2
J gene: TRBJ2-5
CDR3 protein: CASSEDRNEETQYF
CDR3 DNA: TGTGCCAGCAGTGAAGACAGGAATGAAGAGACCCAGTACTTC

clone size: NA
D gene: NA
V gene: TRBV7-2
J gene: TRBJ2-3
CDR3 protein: CASSLEVLRDTDTQYF
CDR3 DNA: TGTGCCAGCAGCTTAGAGGTACTCCGGGACACAGATACGCAGTATTTT

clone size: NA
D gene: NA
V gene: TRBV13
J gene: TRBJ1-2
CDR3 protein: CASSANYGYTF
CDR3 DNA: TGTGCCAGCAGCGCTAACTATGGCTACACCTTC

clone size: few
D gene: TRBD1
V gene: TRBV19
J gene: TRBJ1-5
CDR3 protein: CASRIGQGDNQPQHF
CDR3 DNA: TGTGCCAGTAGGATAGGACAGGGGGACAATCAGCCCCAGCATTTT

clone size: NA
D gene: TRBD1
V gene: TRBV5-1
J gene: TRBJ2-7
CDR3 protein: CASSLGATGDYEQYF
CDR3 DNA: TGCGCCAGCAGCTTGGGGGCGACAGGGGATTACGAGCAGTACTTC

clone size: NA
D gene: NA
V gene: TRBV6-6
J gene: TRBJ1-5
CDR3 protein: CASSYSPDSNQPQHF
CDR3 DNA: TGTGCCAGCAGTTACTCTCCAGATAGCAATCAGCCCCAGCATTTT

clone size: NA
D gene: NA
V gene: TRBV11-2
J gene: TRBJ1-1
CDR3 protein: CASGPGTMNTEAFF
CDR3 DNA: TGTGCCAGCGGCCCGGGAACCATGAACACTGAAGCTTTCTTT

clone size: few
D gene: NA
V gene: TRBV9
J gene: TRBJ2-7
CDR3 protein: CASSVAGATSYEQYF
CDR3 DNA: TGTGCCAGCAGCGTAGCAGGGGCCACCTCCTACGAGCAGTACTTC

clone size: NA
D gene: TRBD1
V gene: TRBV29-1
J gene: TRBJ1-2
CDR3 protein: CSVEGRLDRGRDYGYTF
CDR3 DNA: TGCAGCGTTGAAGGAAGATTGGACAGGGGGCGAGACTATGGCTACACCTTC

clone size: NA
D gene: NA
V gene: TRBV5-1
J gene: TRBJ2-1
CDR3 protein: CASSRSRGAAGVLNEQFF
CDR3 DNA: TGCGCCAGCAGCCGCTCAAGGGGCGCGGCAGGGGTCCTTAATGAGCAGTTCTTC

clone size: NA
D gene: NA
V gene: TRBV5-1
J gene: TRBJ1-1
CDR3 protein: CASSRRTVNNTEAFF
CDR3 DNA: TGCGCCAGCAGCAGGAGGACAGTTAACAACACTGAAGCTTTCTTT

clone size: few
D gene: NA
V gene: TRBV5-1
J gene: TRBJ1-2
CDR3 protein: CASGQGNGYTF
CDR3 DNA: TGCGCCAGCGGTCAGGGGAACGGCTACACCTTC

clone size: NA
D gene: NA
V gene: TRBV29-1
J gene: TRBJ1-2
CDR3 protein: CSVEELYGYTF
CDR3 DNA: TGCAGCGTTGAAGAGCTTTATGGCTACACCTTC

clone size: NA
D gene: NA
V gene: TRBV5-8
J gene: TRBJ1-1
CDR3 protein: CASSRDKGLNTEAFF
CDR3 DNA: TGTGCCAGCAGCCGGGACAAGGGTTTGAACACTGAAGCTTTCTTT

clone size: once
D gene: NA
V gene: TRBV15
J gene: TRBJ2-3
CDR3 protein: CATSRDYGESGTDTQYF
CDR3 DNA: TGTGCCACCAGCAGAGATTACGGGGAAAGCGGCACAGATACGCAGTATTTT

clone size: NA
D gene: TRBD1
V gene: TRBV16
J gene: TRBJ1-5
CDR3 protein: CASSDTGADNQPQHF
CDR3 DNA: TGTGCCAGCAGCGACACAGGGGCTGACAATCAGCCCCAGCATTTT

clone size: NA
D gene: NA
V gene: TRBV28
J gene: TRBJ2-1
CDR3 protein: CASRLASREQFF
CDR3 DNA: TGTGCCAGCAGACTAGCCTCCAGGGAGCAGTTCTTC

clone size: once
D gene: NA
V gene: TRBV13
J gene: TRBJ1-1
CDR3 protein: CASSLSWGRNTEAFF
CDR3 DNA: TGTGCCAGCAGTCTATCCTGGGGGAGGAACACTGAAGCTTTCTTT

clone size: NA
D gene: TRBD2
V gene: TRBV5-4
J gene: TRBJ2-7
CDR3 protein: CASRGLANEQYF
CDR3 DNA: TGTGCCAGCAGGGGACTAGCGAACGAGCAGTACTTC

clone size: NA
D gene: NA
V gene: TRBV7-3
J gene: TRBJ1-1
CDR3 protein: CASSLTPNTEAFF
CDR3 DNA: TGTGCCAGCAGCTTAACACCGAACACTGAAGCTTTCTTT

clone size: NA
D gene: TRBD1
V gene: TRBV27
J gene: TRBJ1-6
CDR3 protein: CASRPPGQGARSPLHF
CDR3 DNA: TGTGCCAGCAGACCGCCGGGACAGGGGGCGCGATCACCCCTCCACTTT

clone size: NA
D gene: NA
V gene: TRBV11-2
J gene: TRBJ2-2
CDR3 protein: CASSRSNTGELFF
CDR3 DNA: TGTGCCAGCAGCCGCAGTAACACCGGGGAGCTGTTTTTT

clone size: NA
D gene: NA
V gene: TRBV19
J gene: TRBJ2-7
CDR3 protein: CASSRDGGPGGYEQYF
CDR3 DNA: TGTGCCAGTAGTAGGGATGGAGGGCCAGGGGGCTACGAGCAGTACTTC

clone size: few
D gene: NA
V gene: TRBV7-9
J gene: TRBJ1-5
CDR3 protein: CASSSGIWSNQPQHF
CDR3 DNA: TGTGCCAGCAGCTCAGGGATTTGGAGCAATCAGCCCCAGCATTTT

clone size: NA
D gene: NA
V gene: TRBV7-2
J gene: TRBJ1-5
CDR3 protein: CASSLDSSKNQPQHF
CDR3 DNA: TGTGCCAGCAGCTTGGACAGTTCAAAAAATCAGCCCCAGCATTTT

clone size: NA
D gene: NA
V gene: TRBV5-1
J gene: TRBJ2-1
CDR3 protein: CASRGDNEQFF
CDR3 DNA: TGCGCCAGCAGAGGAGACAATGAGCAGTTCTTC

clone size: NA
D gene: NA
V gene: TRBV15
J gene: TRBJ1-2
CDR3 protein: CATSRVAAGDYGYTF
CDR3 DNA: TGTGCCACCAGCAGAGTTGCCGCAGGGGACTATGGCTACACCTTC

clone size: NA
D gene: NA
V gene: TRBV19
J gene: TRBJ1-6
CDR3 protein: CASSGGLGNSPLHF
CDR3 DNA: TGTGCCAGTAGTGGAGGGTTGGGTAATTCACCCCTCCACTTT

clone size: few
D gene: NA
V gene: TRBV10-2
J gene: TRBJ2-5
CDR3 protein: CASSDNDGKTQYF
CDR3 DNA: TGCGCCAGCAGTGATAACGACGGGAAGACCCAGTACTTC

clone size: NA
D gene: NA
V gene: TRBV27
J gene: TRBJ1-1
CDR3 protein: CASSPGPNTEAFF
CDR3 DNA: TGTGCCAGCAGTCCTGGGCCGAACACTGAAGCTTTCTTT

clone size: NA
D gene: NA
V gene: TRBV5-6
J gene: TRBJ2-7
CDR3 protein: CASSAGLSSYEQYF
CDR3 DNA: TGTGCCAGCAGCGCGGGACTCAGCTCCTACGAGCAGTACTTC

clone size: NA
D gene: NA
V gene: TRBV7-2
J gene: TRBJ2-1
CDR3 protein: CASSQNPIGSIAYNEQFF
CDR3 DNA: TGTGCCAGCAGCCAGAACCCCATTGGCAGCATCGCCTACAATGAGCAGTTCTTC

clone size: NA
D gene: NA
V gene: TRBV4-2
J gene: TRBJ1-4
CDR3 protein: CASSQDWGDNEKLFF
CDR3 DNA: TGTGCCAGCAGCCAAGATTGGGGAGATAATGAAAAACTGTTTTTT

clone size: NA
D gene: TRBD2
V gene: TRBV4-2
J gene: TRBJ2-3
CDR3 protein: CASSQEGAAGGRSGTDTQYF
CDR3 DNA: TGTGCCAGCAGCCAAGAAGGGGCAGCGGGAGGGCGCTCGGGCACAGATACGCAGTATTTT

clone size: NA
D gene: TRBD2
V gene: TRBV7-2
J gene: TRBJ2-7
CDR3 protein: CASSLEGAGTYEQYF
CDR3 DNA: TGTGCCAGCAGCTTAGAGGGAGCGGGAACCTACGAGCAGTACTTC

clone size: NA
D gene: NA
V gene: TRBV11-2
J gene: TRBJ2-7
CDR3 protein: CASSLDGAGSYEQYF
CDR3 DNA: TGTGCCAGCAGCTTAGATGGAGCCGGATCCTACGAGCAGTACTTC

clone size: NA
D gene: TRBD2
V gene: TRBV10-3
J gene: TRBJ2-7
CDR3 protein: CAISAGSGGAYEQYF
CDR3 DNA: TGTGCCATCAGTGCGGGTAGCGGGGGGGCCTACGAGCAGTACTTC

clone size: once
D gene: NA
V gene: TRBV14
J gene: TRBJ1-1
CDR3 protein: CASSQVQGLTEAFF
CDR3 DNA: TGTGCCAGCAGCCAAGTTCAGGGACTCACTGAAGCTTTCTTT

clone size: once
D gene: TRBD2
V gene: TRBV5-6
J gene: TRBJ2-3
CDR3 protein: CASSLIGRGATDTQYF
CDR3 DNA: TGTGCCAGCAGCTTGATTGGGCGGGGGGCCACAGATACGCAGTATTTT

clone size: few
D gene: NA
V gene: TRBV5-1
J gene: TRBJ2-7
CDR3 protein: CASSAGLDYEQYF
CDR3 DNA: TGCGCCAGCAGCGCGGGACTGGACTACGAGCAGTACTTC

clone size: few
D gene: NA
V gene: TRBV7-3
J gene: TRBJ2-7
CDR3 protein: CASSLLAEARYEQYF
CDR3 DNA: TGTGCCAGCAGCTTACTAGCCGAAGCCCGTTACGAGCAGTACTTC

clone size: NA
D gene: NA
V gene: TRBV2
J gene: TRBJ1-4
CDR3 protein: CASSEAYHPNDRQDSEKLFF
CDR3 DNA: TGTGCCAGCAGTGAAGCTTATCATCCCAACGACAGACAGGACTCCGAAAAACTGTTTTTT

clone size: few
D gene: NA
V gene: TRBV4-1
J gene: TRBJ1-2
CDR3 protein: CASSHPSGAGGYTF
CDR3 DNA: TGCGCCAGCAGCCACCCGTCAGGGGCGGGCGGCTACACCTTC

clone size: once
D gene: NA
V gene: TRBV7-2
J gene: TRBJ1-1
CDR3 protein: CASSLKRAGLGTEAFF
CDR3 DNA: TGTGCCAGCAGCTTAAAAAGGGCAGGGCTCGGCACTGAAGCTTTCTTT